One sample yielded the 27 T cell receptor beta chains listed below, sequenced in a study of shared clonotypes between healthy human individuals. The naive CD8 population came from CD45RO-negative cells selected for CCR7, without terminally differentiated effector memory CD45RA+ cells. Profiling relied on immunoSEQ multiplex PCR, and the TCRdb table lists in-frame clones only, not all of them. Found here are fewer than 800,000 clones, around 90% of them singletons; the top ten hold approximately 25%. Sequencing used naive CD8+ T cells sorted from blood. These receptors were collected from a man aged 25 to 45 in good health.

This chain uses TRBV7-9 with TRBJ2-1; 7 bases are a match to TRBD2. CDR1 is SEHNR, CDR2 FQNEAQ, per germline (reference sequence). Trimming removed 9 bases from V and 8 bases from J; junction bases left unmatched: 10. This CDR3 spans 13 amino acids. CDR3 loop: CASRSGILDEQFF. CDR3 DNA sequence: TGTGCCAGTAGGAGCGGGATTTTAGATGAGCAGTTCTTC.

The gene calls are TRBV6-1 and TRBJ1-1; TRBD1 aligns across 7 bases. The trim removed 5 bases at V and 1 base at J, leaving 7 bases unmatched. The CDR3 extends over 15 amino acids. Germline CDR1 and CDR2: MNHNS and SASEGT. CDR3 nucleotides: TGTGCCAGCAGTCCGCGACAGGGATCGAACACTGAAGCTTTCTTT. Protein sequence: CASSPRQGSNTEAFF.

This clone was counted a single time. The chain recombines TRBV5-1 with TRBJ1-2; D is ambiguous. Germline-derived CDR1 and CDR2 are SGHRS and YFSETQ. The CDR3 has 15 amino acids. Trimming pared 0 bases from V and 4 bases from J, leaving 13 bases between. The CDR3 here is CASSLGKPGVYGYTF. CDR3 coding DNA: TGCGCCAGCAGCTTGGGGAAACCTGGGGTCTATGGCTACACCTTC.

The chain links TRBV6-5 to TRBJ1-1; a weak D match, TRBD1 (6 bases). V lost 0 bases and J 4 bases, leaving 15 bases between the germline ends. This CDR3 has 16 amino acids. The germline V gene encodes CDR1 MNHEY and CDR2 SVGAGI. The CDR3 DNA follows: TGTGCCAGCAGTTACTCGAGTGGGGGGACATCCACTGAAGCTTTCTTT. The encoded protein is CASSYSSGGTSTEAFF.

The CDR3 protein is CASSSIRLAESTDTQYF. The CDR3, as DNA: TGTGCCAGCAGCTCCATACGACTAGCAGAGAGCACAGATACGCAGTATTTT. This rearrangement joins TRBV11-2 to TRBJ2-3, with 7 bases matching TRBD2. V dropped 4 bases and J dropped 0; count of bases not matched to a gene: 10. CDR1 and CDR2 from the germline V gene are SGHAT and FQNNGV. CDR3 size: 17 residues.

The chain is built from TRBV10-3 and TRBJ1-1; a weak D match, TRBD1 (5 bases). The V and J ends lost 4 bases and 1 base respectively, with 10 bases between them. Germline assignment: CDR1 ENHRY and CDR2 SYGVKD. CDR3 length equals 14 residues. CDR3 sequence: CAISALGPNTEAFF. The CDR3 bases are TGTGCCATCAGTGCCTTGGGGCCGAACACTGAAGCTTTCTTT.

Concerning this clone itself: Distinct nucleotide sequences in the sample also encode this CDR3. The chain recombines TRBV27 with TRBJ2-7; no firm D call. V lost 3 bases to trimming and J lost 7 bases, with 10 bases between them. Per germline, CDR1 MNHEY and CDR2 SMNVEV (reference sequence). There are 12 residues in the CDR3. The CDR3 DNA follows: TGTGCCAGCAGTTTTGGTCGCTCTGAGCAGTACTTC. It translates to CASSFGRSEQYF.

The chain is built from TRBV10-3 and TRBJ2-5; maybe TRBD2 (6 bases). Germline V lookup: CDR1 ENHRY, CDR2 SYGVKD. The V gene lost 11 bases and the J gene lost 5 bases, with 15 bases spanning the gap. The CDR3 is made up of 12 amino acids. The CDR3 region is CAPPGGNETQYF. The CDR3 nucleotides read TGTGCCCCCCCCGGCGGGAATGAGACCCAGTACTTC.

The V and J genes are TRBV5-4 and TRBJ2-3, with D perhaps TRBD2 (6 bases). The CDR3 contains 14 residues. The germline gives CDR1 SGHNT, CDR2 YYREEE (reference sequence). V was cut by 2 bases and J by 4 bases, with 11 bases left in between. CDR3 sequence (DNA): TGTGCCAGCAGCTTCGGCGGCGGGGCAGATACGCAGTATTTT. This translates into CASSFGGGADTQYF.

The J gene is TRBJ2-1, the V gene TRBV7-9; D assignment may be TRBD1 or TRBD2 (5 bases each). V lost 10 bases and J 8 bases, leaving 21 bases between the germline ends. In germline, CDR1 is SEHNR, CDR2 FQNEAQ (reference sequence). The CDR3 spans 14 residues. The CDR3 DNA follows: TGTGCCATCGGGGCTCTCAAGACTACGGATGAGCAGTTCTTC. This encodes CAIGALKTTDEQFF.

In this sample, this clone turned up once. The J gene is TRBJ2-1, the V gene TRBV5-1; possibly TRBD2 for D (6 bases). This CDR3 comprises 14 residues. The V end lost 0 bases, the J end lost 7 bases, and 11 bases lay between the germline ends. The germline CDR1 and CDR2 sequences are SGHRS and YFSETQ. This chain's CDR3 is CASSLGAGPNEQFF. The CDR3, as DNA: TGCGCCAGCAGCTTGGGGGCGGGACCGAATGAGCAGTTCTTC.

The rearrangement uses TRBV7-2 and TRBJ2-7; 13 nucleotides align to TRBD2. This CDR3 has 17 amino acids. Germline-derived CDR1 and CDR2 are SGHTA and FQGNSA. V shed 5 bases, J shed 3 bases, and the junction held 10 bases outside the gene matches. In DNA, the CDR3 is TGTGCCAGCAGCGATACTAGCGGGAGGGCCTCGCTCTACGAGCAGTACTTC. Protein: CASSDTSGRASLYEQYF.

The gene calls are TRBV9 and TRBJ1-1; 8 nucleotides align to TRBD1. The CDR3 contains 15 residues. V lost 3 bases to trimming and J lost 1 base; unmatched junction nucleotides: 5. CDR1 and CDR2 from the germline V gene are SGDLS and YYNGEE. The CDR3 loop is CASSGPQGANTEAFF. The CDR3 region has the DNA TGTGCCAGCAGCGGTCCGCAGGGGGCGAACACTGAAGCTTTCTTT. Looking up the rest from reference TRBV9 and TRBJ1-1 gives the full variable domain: DSGVTQTPKHLITATGQRVTLRCSPRSGDLSVYWYQQSLDQGLQFLIQYYNGEERAKGNILERFSAQQFPDLHSELNLSSLELGDSALYFCASSGPQGANTEAFFGQGTRLTVV.

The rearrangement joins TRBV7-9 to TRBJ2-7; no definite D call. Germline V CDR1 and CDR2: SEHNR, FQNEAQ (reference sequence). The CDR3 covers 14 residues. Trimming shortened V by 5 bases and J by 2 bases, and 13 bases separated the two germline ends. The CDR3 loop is CASSPELATYEQYF. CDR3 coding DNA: TGTGCCAGCAGCCCGGAGTTGGCCACCTACGAGCAGTACTTC.

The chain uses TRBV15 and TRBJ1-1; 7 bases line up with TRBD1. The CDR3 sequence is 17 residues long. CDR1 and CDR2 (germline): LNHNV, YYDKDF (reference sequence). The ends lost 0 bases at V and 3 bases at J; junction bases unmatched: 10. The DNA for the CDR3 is TGTGCCACCAGCAGAGATTTGAGGGGGCGCGCGGACACTGAAGCTTTCTTT. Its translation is CATSRDLRGRADTEAFF. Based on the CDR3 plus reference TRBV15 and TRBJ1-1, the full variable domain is DAMVIQNPRYQVTQFGKPVTLSCSQTLNHNVMYWYQQKSSQAPKLLFHYYDKDFNNEADTPDNFQSRRPNTSFCFLDIRSPGLGDTAMYLCATSRDLRGRADTEAFFGQGTRLTVV.

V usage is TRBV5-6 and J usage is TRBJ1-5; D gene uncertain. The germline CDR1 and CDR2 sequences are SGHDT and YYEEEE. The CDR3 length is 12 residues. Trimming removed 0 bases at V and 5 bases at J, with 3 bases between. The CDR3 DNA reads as TGTGCCAGCAGCTTGGCCTATCAGCCCCAGCATTTT. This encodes CASSLAYQPQHF. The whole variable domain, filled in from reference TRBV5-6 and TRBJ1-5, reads DAGVTQSPTHLIKTRGQQVTLRCSPKSGHDTVSWYQQALGQGPQFIFQYYEEEERQRGNFPDRFSGHQFPNYSSELNVNALLLGDSALYLCASSLAYQPQHFGDGTRLSIL.

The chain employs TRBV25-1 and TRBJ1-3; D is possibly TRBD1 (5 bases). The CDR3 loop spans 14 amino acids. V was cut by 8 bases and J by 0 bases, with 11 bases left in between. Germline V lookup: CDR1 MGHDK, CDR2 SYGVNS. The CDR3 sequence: CASGPGGSGNTIYF. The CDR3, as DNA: TGTGCCAGCGGGCCCGGGGGCTCTGGAAACACCATATATTTT.

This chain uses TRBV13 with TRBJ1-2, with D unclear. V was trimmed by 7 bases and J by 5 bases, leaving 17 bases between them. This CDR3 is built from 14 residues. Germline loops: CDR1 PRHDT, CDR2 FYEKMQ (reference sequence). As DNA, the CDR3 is TGTGCCAGCATCTCGGCGGGTCTGGGGTATGGCTACACCTTC. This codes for CASISAGLGYGYTF. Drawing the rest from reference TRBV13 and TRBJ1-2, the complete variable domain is AAGVIQSPRHLIKEKRETATLKCYPIPRHDTVYWYQQGPGQDPQFLISFYEKMQSDKGSIPDRFSAQQFSDYHSELNMSSLELGDSALYFCASISAGLGYGYTFGSGTRLTVV.

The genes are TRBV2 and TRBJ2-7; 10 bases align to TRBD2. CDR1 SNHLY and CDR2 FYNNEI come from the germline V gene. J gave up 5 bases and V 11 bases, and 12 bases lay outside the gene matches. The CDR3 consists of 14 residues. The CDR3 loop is CAAAKGLAGDEQYF. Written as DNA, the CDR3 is TGTGCCGCGGCTAAGGGCCTAGCGGGAGACGAGCAGTACTTC.

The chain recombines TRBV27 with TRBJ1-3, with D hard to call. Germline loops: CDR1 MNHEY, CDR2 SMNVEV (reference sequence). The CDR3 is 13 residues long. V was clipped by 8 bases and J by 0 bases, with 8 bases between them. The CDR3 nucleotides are TGTGCCAGCGGAAGGAGCTCTGGAAACACCATATATTTT. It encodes CASGRSSGNTIYF.

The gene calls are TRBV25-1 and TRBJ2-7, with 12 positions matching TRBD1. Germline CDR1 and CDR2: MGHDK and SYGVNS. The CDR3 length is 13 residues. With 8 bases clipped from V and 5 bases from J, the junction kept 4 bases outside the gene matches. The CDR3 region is CASRDRGHDEQYF. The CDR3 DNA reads TGTGCCAGCCGGGACAGGGGGCATGACGAGCAGTACTTC.

CDR3 DNA sequence: TGTGCCAGCAGCAACACAGGGAACTCTGGAAACACCATATATTTT. Protein sequence: CASSNTGNSGNTIYF. The chain carries TRBV7-2 and TRBJ1-3, with D perhaps TRBD1 (6 bases). The V gene's germline CDR1 is SGHTA and CDR2 FQGNSA. This CDR3 has 15 residues. The ends were cut back, 5 bases at V and 0 bases at J, with 11 bases in the middle.

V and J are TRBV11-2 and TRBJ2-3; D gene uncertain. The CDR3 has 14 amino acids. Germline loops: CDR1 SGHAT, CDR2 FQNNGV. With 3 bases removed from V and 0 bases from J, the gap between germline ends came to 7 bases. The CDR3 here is CASSFVGSTDTQYF. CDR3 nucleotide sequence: TGTGCCAGCAGCTTTGTGGGGAGCACAGATACGCAGTATTTT. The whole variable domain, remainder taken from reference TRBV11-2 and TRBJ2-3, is EAGVAQSPRYKIIEKRQSVAFWCNPISGHATLYWYQQILGQGPKLLIQFQNNGVVDDSQLPKDRFSAERLKGVDSTLKIQPAKLEDSAVYLCASSFVGSTDTQYFGPGTRLTVL.

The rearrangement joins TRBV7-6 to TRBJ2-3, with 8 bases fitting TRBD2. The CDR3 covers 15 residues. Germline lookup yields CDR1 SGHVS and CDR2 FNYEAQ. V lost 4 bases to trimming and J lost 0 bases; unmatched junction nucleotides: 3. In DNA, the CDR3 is TGTGCCAGCAGCTCACTAGCGGCTAGCACAGATACGCAGTATTTT. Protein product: CASSSLAASTDTQYF.

The CDR3 loop is CASSPQGSFPLNQPQHF. Written as DNA, the CDR3 is TGTGCCAGCAGCCCCCAGGGGTCTTTCCCTCTCAATCAGCCCCAGCATTTT. The chain joins TRBV7-6 to TRBJ1-5; TRBD1 might be the D (6 bases). The CDR3 runs 17 residues. Germline loops: CDR1 SGHVS, CDR2 FNYEAQ. V lost 5 bases and J lost 3, with 20 bases in between.

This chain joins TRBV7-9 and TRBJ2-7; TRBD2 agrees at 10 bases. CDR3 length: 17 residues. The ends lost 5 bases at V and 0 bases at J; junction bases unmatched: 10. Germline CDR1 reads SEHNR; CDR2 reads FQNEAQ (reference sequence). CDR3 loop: CASSDRTSGGFSYEQYF. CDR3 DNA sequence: TGTGCCAGCAGCGATCGGACTAGCGGCGGTTTCTCCTACGAGCAGTACTTC.

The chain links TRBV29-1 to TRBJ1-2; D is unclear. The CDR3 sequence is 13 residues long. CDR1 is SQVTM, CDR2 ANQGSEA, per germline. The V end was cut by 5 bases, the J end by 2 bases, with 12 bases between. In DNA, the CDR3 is TGCAGCGTTCTGGGGTTGTCCAACTATGGCTACACCTTC. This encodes CSVLGLSNYGYTF.